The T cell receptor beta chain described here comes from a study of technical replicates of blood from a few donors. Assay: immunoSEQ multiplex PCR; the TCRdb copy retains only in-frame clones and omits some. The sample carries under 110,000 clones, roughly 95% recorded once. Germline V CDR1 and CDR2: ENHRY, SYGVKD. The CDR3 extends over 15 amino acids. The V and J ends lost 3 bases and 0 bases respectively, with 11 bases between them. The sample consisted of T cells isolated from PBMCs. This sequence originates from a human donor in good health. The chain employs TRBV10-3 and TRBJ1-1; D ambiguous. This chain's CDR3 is CAISDIGQMNTEAFF. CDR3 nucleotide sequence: TGTGCCATCAGTGATATTGGGCAGATGAACACTGAAGCTTTCTTT.